The 9 T cell receptor beta chains given below trace back to one sample, sequenced in a study of shared clonotypes between healthy human individuals. Sequencing was performed with immunoSEQ multiplex PCR; in TCRdb, only in-frame clones are kept and a portion is missing. This table holds 2 million to 2.5 million clones, approximately 96% found once. The sequenced material came from naive CD4+ T cells sorted from blood. Indicated subset: CD45RA+ positively selected. Receptors originate from a man between 18 and 29 years old in good health.

The V and J genes are TRBV30 and TRBJ2-7, with 7 nucleotides matching TRBD2. V lost 3 bases to trimming and J lost 5 bases; unmatched junction nucleotides: 7. The CDR3 contains 13 residues. CDR1 GTSNPN and CDR2 SVGIG come from the germline V gene (reference sequence). CDR3 DNA sequence: TGTGCCTGGAGCGATGGACTAGTCCACGAGCAGTACTTC. It translates to CAWSDGLVHEQYF.

The chain employs TRBV4-1 and TRBJ2-1; weak D call: TRBD2 (5 bases). CDR1 is MGHRA, CDR2 YSYEKL, per germline. The V gene lost 4 bases and the J gene lost 5 bases, with 12 bases spanning the gap. The CDR3 is 14 amino acids. The CDR3, as DNA: TGCGCCAGCAGCCGCCGGACTGTAAACAATGAGCAGTTCTTC. Protein: CASSRRTVNNEQFF.

The count of this clone is one. The V gene is TRBV5-4, the J gene TRBJ1-1; D uncertain. Germline V lookup: CDR1 SGHNT, CDR2 YYREEE (reference sequence). CDR3 length: 15 residues. V shed 0 bases and J shed 0 bases, with 9 bases lying between them. The CDR3 sequence: CASSLASALNTEAFF. Here the CDR3 DNA reads TGTGCCAGCAGCTTGGCGTCAGCCCTGAACACTGAAGCTTTCTTT.

V is TRBV5-1 and J is TRBJ2-2; D assignment may be TRBD1 or TRBD2 (5 bases each). CDR3 length equals 14 residues. V lost 5 bases and J lost 1, with 9 bases in between. Per germline, CDR1 SGHRS and CDR2 YFSETQ. The CDR3 coding sequence is TGCGCCAGCAGGGGGACGGTGAACACCGGGGAGCTGTTTTTT. The encoded protein is CASRGTVNTGELFF.

This clone was observed once. The chain couples TRBV5-1 to TRBJ1-3; D perhaps matches TRBD1 (5 bases). Looked up from germline, CDR1 is SGHRS and CDR2 is YFSETQ. V was cut by 0 bases and J by 2 bases, with 12 bases left in between. This CDR3 comprises 16 residues. The CDR3 region is CASSLEGRAAGNTIYF. For the CDR3, the DNA is TGCGCCAGCAGCTTGGAGGGCAGGGCCGCTGGAAACACCATATATTTT.

The rearrangement links TRBV6-6 to TRBJ2-7; 7 nucleotides agree with TRBD1. CDR1 and CDR2 from the germline V gene are MNHNY and SVGAGI (reference sequence). With 5 bases clipped from V and 4 bases from J, the junction kept 5 bases outside the gene matches. The CDR3 is made up of 13 amino acids. Written as DNA, the CDR3 is TGTGCCAGCAGTGCAGGACAGGTGTACGAGCAGTACTTC. Its protein is CASSAGQVYEQYF.

This chain connects TRBV6-6 to TRBJ1-1; D gene uncertain. CDR3 length: 16 amino acids. V lost 0 bases and J lost 1, with 12 bases in between. Germline CDR1 and CDR2: MNHNY and SVGAGI (reference sequence). This chain's CDR3 is CASSYSTQVPNTEAFF. CDR3 sequence (DNA): TGTGCCAGCAGTTACTCGACCCAGGTTCCGAACACTGAAGCTTTCTTT.

The rearrangement joins TRBV7-9 to TRBJ1-1; TRBD1 agrees at 7 bases. The germline V gene encodes CDR1 SEHNR and CDR2 FQNEAQ (reference sequence). The CDR3 runs 18 residues. Trimming removed 5 bases from V and 1 base from J; junction bases left unmatched: 16. The CDR3 here is CASSPPGQRGQKNTEAFF. The CDR3 coding sequence is TGTGCCAGCAGCCCCCCGGGACAGCGGGGGCAAAAGAACACTGAAGCTTTCTTT.

This chain links TRBV21-1 with TRBJ2-2. TRBV21-1 is flagged as a pseudogene. The CDR3 has 18 amino acids. In DNA, the CDR3 is TGTGCCAGCAGCAAAGCCCTGGAGGGCGAAGGGGGCACCGGGGAGCTGTTTTTT. It specifies CASSKALEGEGGTGELFF.